The entry below describes one TCR beta chain. Its antigen is unidentified. This specimen comes from a study of long-term antiretroviral therapy in people with HIV. Whole-study findings and limits: ART adherence, viral resistance and therapy changes went undocumented. Before ART, certain clones expanded, and these dominated the repertoire at all time points. Transplant donor controls retained higher diversity, though diversity increased after ART. The study collected blood between 2004 and 2017, possibly under older ART regimens.

Running of the v3.0 immunoSEQ assay took place at survey level. The table came from immunoSEQ multiplex PCR; TCRdb's copy has only in-frame clones and leaves some out. This table holds about 28,000 clones, about 95% found once. The V gene's germline CDR1 is SGHNT and CDR2 YYREEE (reference sequence). The J segment lost 0 bases and the V segment lost 0 bases, leaving 4 bases of the junction unmatched. CDR3 length: 16 amino acids. This receptor was obtained from a man aged 25-40 years with HIV. The chain carries TRBV5-4 and TRBJ2-3, with 7 bases aligning to TRBD2. Specimen: unsorted PBMCs, collected more than 6 years after starting antiretroviral therapy. CDR3 DNA sequence: TGTGCCAGCAGCTTGGGGTCTAGCGGCAGCACAGATACGCAGTATTTT. This sequence encodes CASSLGSSGSTDTQYF.